This TCR beta chain stems from a study of blood T cells in healthy people across ages. The CDR3 contains 14 residues. CDR1 and CDR2 (germline): ENHRY, SYGVKD. Germline trimming cut 6 bases from V and 5 bases from J; bases unmatched to any gene: 2. With a J-beta primer mix and a sample-barcoded 5' primer, a second PCR ran about 7 to 12 cycles. TCRdb ran MiXCR on the 5' RACE reads and lists one entry per CDR3 protein. Of about 1 million distinct CDR3 sequences listed, roughly 45% were seen once; the top ten hold approximately 17%. This clonotype was picked up a small number of times. This TCR derives from a woman aged 55-70 years in good health. What was sequenced was blood. V gene TRBV10-3 combines with J gene TRBJ2-5, with TRBD2 matching over 14 bases. The DNA of the CDR3 is TGTGCCATCAGGGGACTAGCGGGAGATGAGACCCAGTACTTC. This gives the protein CAIRGLAGDETQYF.